This T cell receptor beta chain was obtained from a study of cytomegalovirus exposure and HLA in healthy donors. Study findings and constraints: Accurate prediction of HLA-A and HLA-B alleles (for most subjects) was reportedly achieved from TCR beta sequences. The study recorded 160 or so TCR beta chains that were cytomegalovirus-associated. Analyses of presence/absence relied on an assumption of roughly uniform sequencing depth across donors.

The germline gives CDR1 MNHNS, CDR2 SASEGT. CDR3 length: 14 residues. Note on this clone: The antigen is not known.

Use of 60 Vbeta and 13 Jbeta primers characterized the PCR. The data were produced by immunoSEQ multiplex PCR, yet TCRdb's version contains in-frame clones alone and is incomplete. The table has over 150,000 clones, about four fifths seen once. Material: PBMCs. The TCR comes from a man younger than 35 in good health and CMV-seronegative. This chain connects TRBV6-1 to TRBJ1-5, with 9 bases identical to TRBD1. The CDR3 DNA reads TGTGGCACGGTTGGGACAGGGCATGTTCAGCCCCAGCATTTT. Encoded protein: CGTVGTGHVQPQHF.